A selection of T cell receptor beta chains follows, all from one sample in a study of shared clonotypes between healthy human individuals. This table comes from immunoSEQ multiplex PCR, and its TCRdb copy is limited to in-frame clones, with some not included. Found here are millions of clones, approximately 95% of them singletons; the top ten hold roughly 0.36%. Sequencing was carried out using naive CD4+ T cells from PBMCs. The receptors stem from a young man in good health. Some clones in this sample may be carry-over from other donors' samples. CDR3s include the opening cysteine and the closing phenylalanine or tryptophan. A D gene is named only where the DNA matches it firmly. Some rows have no size entry. The others give once, few or many, or a class for an expanded clone.

clone_size	v_call	j_call	d_call	cdr3_nt	cdr3_aa
-	TRBV9	TRBJ2-5	TRBD1	TGTGCCAGCAGCTCACTACAGGGGGGACAAGAGACCCAGTACTTC	CASSSLQGGQETQYF
once	TRBV5-6	TRBJ2-1	-	TGTGCCAGCAGCTTTGGGGACGGCTACAATGAGCAGTTCTTC	CASSFGDGYNEQFF
-	TRBV7-9	TRBJ2-5	TRBD2	TGTGCCAGCAGCTGGGCAGGGACTATGGAGACCCAGTACTTC	CASSWAGTMETQYF
-	TRBV7-9	TRBJ2-7	-	TGTGCCAGCAGCTTAGCGGGCGGTGAAGAGCAGTACTTC	CASSLAGGEEQYF
-	TRBV4-2	TRBJ2-1	TRBD2	TGTGCCAGCAGCCCCCGCGGGACTAGCGGGTTACGGTCCTACAATGAGCAGTTCTTC	CASSPRGTSGLRSYNEQFF
-	TRBV14	TRBJ2-1	TRBD1	TGTGCCAGCGCCGGGACAGTCTACAATGAGCAGTTCTTC	CASAGTVYNEQFF
-	TRBV19	TRBJ1-4	TRBD1	TGTGCCAGTACTGACAGGGGCGATAATGAAAAACTGTTTTTT	CASTDRGDNEKLFF
-	TRBV5-4	TRBJ2-3	-	TGTGCCAGCAGCTTATCCACAGATACGCAGTATTTT	CASSLSTDTQYF
once	TRBV9	TRBJ2-1	-	TGTGCCAGCAGCGTAGCGGGTGACAATGAGCAGTTCTTC	CASSVAGDNEQFF
-	TRBV27	TRBJ1-5	TRBD1	TGTGCCAGCAGCCCCGGGACAGGGGCGGATCAGCCCCAGCATTTT	CASSPGTGADQPQHF
once	TRBV29-1	TRBJ2-1	-	TGCAGCGTGGCAAAATTGTTTACTAGTCGCGATGAGCAGTTCTTC	CSVAKLFTSRDEQFF
-	TRBV10-1	TRBJ1-1	TRBD1	TGCGCCCATGGGATAGGGGACAGAAACACTGAAGCTTTCTTT	CAHGIGDRNTEAFF
-	TRBV29-1	TRBJ1-2	TRBD1	TGCAGCGTTGAAGGTGGGACAGGGTTCGGTGGCTACACCTTC	CSVEGGTGFGGYTF
few	TRBV6-5	TRBJ1-5	-	TGTGCCAGCGGTCAGCCCCAGCATTTT	CASGQPQHF
-	TRBV6-1	TRBJ1-4	-	TGTGCCAGCCAAGCCTCGGGTAGAGAAAAACTGTTTTTT	CASQASGREKLFF
-	TRBV28	TRBJ1-1	TRBD1	TGTGCCAGCAGTCCCGGGACAGGGGCCTCTGAAGCTTTCTTT	CASSPGTGASEAFF
-	TRBV6-6	TRBJ2-7	TRBD2	TGTGCCAGCAGCGATCGGAGTAGCGGGTCCTACGAGCAGTACTTC	CASSDRSSGSYEQYF
-	TRBV4-1	TRBJ2-1	TRBD2	TGCGCCAGCAGCTTTGGTAGCGGGACGGGGAATGAGCAGTTCTTC	CASSFGSGTGNEQFF
-	TRBV28	TRBJ2-3	-	TGTGCCAGCAGTTCCCCTACACTTACAGATACGCAGTATTTT	CASSSPTLTDTQYF
-	TRBV19	TRBJ2-3	-	TGTGCCAGTAGTATCTTCACCTCCGGCCAAGATACGCAGTATTTT	CASSIFTSGQDTQYF
-	TRBV4-2	TRBJ2-7	TRBD2	TGTGCCAGCAGCCAGGGGACTACCCAATACGAGCAGTACTTC	CASSQGTTQYEQYF
-	TRBV7-3	TRBJ2-1	-	TGTGCCAGCAGCTTGGAGGGGTCCAACAACAATGAGCAGTTCTTC	CASSLEGSNNNEQFF
-	TRBV7-2	TRBJ1-2	-	TGTGCCAGCAGCTTAGATGCAGGGAGATATGGCTACACCTTC	CASSLDAGRYGYTF
once	TRBV28	TRBJ1-1	-	TGTGCCACCGAAAGGAGTTTCACTGAAGCTTTCTTT	CATERSFTEAFF
-	TRBV30	TRBJ2-1	-	TGTGCCTGGAGTGTACTGGGGGCTGGCTACAATGAGCAGTTCTTC	CAWSVLGAGYNEQFF
-	TRBV6-1	TRBJ2-3	-	TGTGCCAGCTCCAGGGAAGATACGCAGTATTTT	CASSREDTQYF
-	TRBV18	TRBJ2-5	-	TGTGCCAGCTCACCGGACAGAGCGGGTGAGACCCAGTACTTC	CASSPDRAGETQYF
-	TRBV5-4	TRBJ2-2	-	TGTGCCAGCAGCTTGCAAAAATCTAGCGAAATCGGGGAGCTGTTTTTT	CASSLQKSSEIGELFF
once	TRBV7-9	TRBJ1-6	TRBD1	TGTGCCAGCAGCCCCAGGGACAGTAATTCACCCCTCCACTTT	CASSPRDSNSPLHF
-	TRBV5-1	TRBJ2-7	-	TGCGCCAGCAGCGAGCCCGGACTTGGGTCCTACGAGCAGTACTTC	CASSEPGLGSYEQYF
-	TRBV9	TRBJ2-1	TRBD1	TGTGCCAGCAGCACACCAATAACAGGGGTCACCTACAATGAGCAGTTCTTC	CASSTPITGVTYNEQFF
-	TRBV6-1	TRBJ1-5	-	TGTGCCAGCAGGGGTCAGGGACTCGAAGATCAGCCCCAGCATTTT	CASRGQGLEDQPQHF
-	TRBV7-3	TRBJ1-3	-	TGTGCCAGCAGCCCAGCGGTGGGAGGAAACACCATATATTTT	CASSPAVGGNTIYF
once	TRBV19	TRBJ2-3	-	TGTGCCAGTAGTATCGGCTACAGCACAGATACGCAGTATTTT	CASSIGYSTDTQYF
-	TRBV4-1	TRBJ1-5	-	TGCGCCAGCAGCCAAGGTTTAGGGCTCTCCAATCAGCCCCAGCATTTT	CASSQGLGLSNQPQHF
-	TRBV5-4	TRBJ2-2	TRBD2	TGTGCCAGCAGCATTCTAGCGGGCGCGAACACCGGGGAGCTGTTTTTT	CASSILAGANTGELFF
-	TRBV29-1	TRBJ2-7	-	TGCAGCGTCGGACCCCGGACCGAGCAGTACTTC	CSVGPRTEQYF
-	TRBV29-1	TRBJ2-3	-	TGCAGCGTTGAAGGGTGGGGTGGGGGAGATACGCAGTATTTT	CSVEGWGGGDTQYF
-	TRBV11-2	TRBJ2-7	TRBD1	TGTGCCAGCAGCTTAGATCGCGACAGGGGGTACGAGCAGTACTTC	CASSLDRDRGYEQYF
-	TRBV7-2	TRBJ2-7	-	TGTGCCAGCAGTCCCGGCCTGGTGGAGTACTTC	CASSPGLVEYF
-	TRBV7-9	TRBJ1-2	-	TGTGCCAGCAGCTTAAGGAGTCGGACGGTGGGGGGCTACACCTTC	CASSLRSRTVGGYTF
-	TRBV21-1	TRBJ2-7	-	TGTGCCAGCACCGAAAGGGGACTAGCTTACGAGCAGTACTTC	CASTERGLAYEQYF
-	TRBV28	TRBJ2-3	-	TGTGCCAGCAGGAGCGCCCCTTGGATCCCCTCACCCCAAGATACGCAGTATTTT	CASRSAPWIPSPQDTQYF
-	TRBV19	TRBJ2-1	-	TGTGCCAGTAGCGTATTTCCCGTGGGGCCCTACAATGAGCAGTTCTTC	CASSVFPVGPYNEQFF
-	TRBV25-1	TRBJ2-7	-	TGTGCCAGCAGTGATATAGGCTTCTCCTACGAGCAGTACTTC	CASSDIGFSYEQYF
-	TRBV28	TRBJ1-4	TRBD1	TGTGCCAGCAGTACCCGGACAGGAGTCGCAACTAATGAAAAACTGTTTTTT	CASSTRTGVATNEKLFF
-	TRBV28	TRBJ2-3	TRBD2	TGTGCCAGCAGTTCGGGACTAGCCTCCACAGATACGCAGTATTTT	CASSSGLASTDTQYF
-	TRBV19	TRBJ2-3	-	TGTGCCAGTAGCCCCCGAACAGCGGCTAGCACAGATACGCAGTATTTT	CASSPRTAASTDTQYF
-	TRBV7-9	TRBJ2-7	-	TGTGCCAGCAGCCCCACTTTACCTGGGAAGGAGCAGTACTTC	CASSPTLPGKEQYF
-	TRBV6-1	TRBJ2-1	TRBD1	TGTGCCAGCCGGACAGGGTCCTACAATGAGCAGTTCTTC	CASRTGSYNEQFF
-	TRBV11-2	TRBJ1-1	TRBD1	TGTGCCAGCAGCTTAGATCCAGGGGGCGAAGGCACTGAAGCTTTCTTT	CASSLDPGGEGTEAFF
-	TRBV28	TRBJ2-7	TRBD1	TGTGCCAGCAGTCAACAGGGGTCGCTTACCTACGAGCAGTACTTC	CASSQQGSLTYEQYF
-	TRBV28	TRBJ2-7	TRBD2	TGTGCCAGCAGTCTAGCAAGCGGGAGCTTATACTTC	CASSLASGSLYF
-	TRBV6-6	TRBJ2-3	TRBD1	TGTGCCAGCAGATTCGGGACAGGACACACAGATACGCAGTATTTT	CASRFGTGHTDTQYF
once	TRBV11-3	TRBJ2-5	-	TGTGCCAGCAGCTTCAGGGGTGGAGAGACCCAGTACTTC	CASSFRGGETQYF
once	TRBV7-2	TRBJ2-3	TRBD2	TGTGCCAGCAGCTTAGGTAGAGCGGGAGGGGCAGATACGCAGTATTTT	CASSLGRAGGADTQYF